This TCR beta chain was captured by sequencing in a study of shared clonotypes between healthy human individuals. Notes on the study in general: The study drew on few donors, limiting represented genetic and exposure-history diversity.

Assay: immunoSEQ multiplex PCR; the TCRdb copy retains only in-frame clones and omits some. The table lists 2 million to 2.5 million clones, approximately 93% of them singletons. CDR3 size: 16 residues. Germline CDR1 LNHNV, CDR2 YYDKDF (reference sequence). Losses at the gene ends were 2 bases for V and 8 bases for J; bases not matched to a gene: 12. Free of recent acute infections or vaccinations, the donors were healthy HIV-negative adults. Notes on this clone: The target antigen is unknown.

The gene calls are TRBV15 and TRBJ1-5, with 7 bases identical to TRBD1. Sequencing used naive CD4+ T cells from PBMCs. Subset indicated: CD45RA+ positively selected. The TCR was taken from a man between 18 and 29 years old in good health. Some clones in this sample may be carry-over from other donors' samples. The CDR3 nucleotides read TGTGCCACCAGCAGAACACGCTCCGGGACAGACGAGCCCCAGCATTTT. The encoded protein is CATSRTRSGTDEPQHF.